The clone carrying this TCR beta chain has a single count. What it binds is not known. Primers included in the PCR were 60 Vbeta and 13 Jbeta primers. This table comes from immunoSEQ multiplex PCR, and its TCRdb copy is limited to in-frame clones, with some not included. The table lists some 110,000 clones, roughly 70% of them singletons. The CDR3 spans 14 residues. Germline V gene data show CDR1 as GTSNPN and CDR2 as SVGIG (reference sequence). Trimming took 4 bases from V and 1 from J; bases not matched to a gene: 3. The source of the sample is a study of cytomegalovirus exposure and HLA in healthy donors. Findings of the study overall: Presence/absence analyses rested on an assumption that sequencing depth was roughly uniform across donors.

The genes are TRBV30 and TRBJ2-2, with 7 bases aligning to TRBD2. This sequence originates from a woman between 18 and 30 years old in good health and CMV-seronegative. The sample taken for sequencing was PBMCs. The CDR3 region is CAWTGRENTGELFF. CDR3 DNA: TGTGCCTGGACAGGGAGGGAGAACACCGGGGAGCTGTTTTTT.